These 27 T cell receptor beta chains originate from one sample sequenced in a study of cytotoxic CD8 clonotypes in ibrutinib-treated CLL. Some clones are missing from TCRdb's copy, which holds only in-frame ones; the method was immunoSEQ multiplex PCR. The table shows about 140,000 clones, with under 95% occurring only once. Source: PBMCs, taken after 12 months of ibrutinib treatment. The origin of the receptors is a human donor with chronic lymphocytic leukemia.

V usage is TRBV7-3 and J usage is TRBJ1-2; D is undetermined. Germline V gene sequence: CDR1 SGHTA, CDR2 FQGTGA. The germline V and J ends were trimmed by 5 bases and 7 bases, with 11 bases remaining between them. CDR3 length: 12 amino acids. This CDR3 is CASSKLRGGYTF. CDR3 sequence (DNA): TGTGCCAGCAGCAAACTCCGCGGTGGCTACACCTTC.

V is TRBV7-2 and J is TRBJ2-7; D gene uncertain. Germline CDR1 and CDR2: SGHTA and FQGNSA. V was pared by 4 bases and J by 3 bases, with 7 bases between. The CDR3 consists of 12 residues. This CDR3 reads CASSSEYYEQYF. In DNA, the CDR3 is TGTGCCAGCAGCTCGGAGTACTACGAGCAGTACTTC.

The chain links TRBV5-5 to TRBJ2-7, with 14 bases identical to TRBD2. CDR3 length equals 15 residues. CDR1 and CDR2 (germline): SGHKS, YYEKEE (reference sequence). With 0 bases clipped from V and 13 bases from J, the junction kept 9 bases outside the gene matches. As DNA, the CDR3 is TGTGCCAGCAGCTTGGCAACCGGGACTAGCGGGAGTGAATACTTC. Protein: CASSLATGTSGSEYF.

The chain recombines TRBV5-1 with TRBJ2-5, with D maybe TRBD2 (6 bases). The CDR3 has 15 amino acids. V was shortened by 7 bases and J by 2 bases, with 18 bases between the two germline ends. Germline V gene data show CDR1 as SGHRS and CDR2 as YFSETQ. The CDR3 sequence: CASGHLPGDQETQYF. For the CDR3, the DNA is TGCGCCAGCGGACACCTACCGGGGGATCAAGAGACCCAGTACTTC.

The rearrangement uses TRBV15 and TRBJ2-7; 8 bases match TRBD2. Germline V gene sequence: CDR1 LNHNV, CDR2 YYDKDF (reference sequence). J lost 6 bases, V lost 1 base, and 11 bases had no gene match. The length of the CDR3 is 16 residues. The CDR3 DNA follows: TGTGCCACCAGCAGAGGGGTAGCGGGATTGAGGCTCGAGCAGTACTTC. Its translation: CATSRGVAGLRLEQYF. The full variable domain, its missing parts supplied by reference TRBV15 and TRBJ2-7, is DAMVIQNPRYQVTQFGKPVTLSCSQTLNHNVMYWYQQKSSQAPKLLFHYYDKDFNNEADTPDNFQSRRPNTSFCFLDIRSPGLGDTAMYLCATSRGVAGLRLEQYFGPGTRLTVT.

The rearrangement uses TRBV29-1 and TRBJ2-5; D is unresolved. Looked up from germline, CDR1 is SQVTM and CDR2 is ANQGSEA. This CDR3 is 10 amino acids long. Deletions cut 0 bases from V and 4 bases from J, with 0 bases between. The chain's CDR3 is CSVEEETQYF. The CDR3 nucleotides are TGCAGCGTTGAAGAAGAGACCCAGTACTTC.

V gene TRBV7-2 combines with J gene TRBJ2-5, with 7 bases aligning to TRBD2. The J call is doubtful: the DNA matches TRBJ2-7 better. The germline CDR1 and CDR2 sequences are SGHTA and FQGNSA. The length of the CDR3 is 14 residues. The CDR3 loop is CASSPSGNSYEQYF. The DNA of the CDR3 is TGTGCCAGCAGTCCGAGCGGGAACTCCTACGAGCAGTACTTC.

V gene TRBV27 combines with J gene TRBJ2-1; 11 positions match TRBD2. V shed 5 bases, J shed 10 bases, and the junction held 7 bases outside the gene matches. The CDR3 loop spans 14 amino acids. The germline CDR1 and CDR2 sequences are MNHEY and SMNVEV (reference sequence). The CDR3 spells CASSTSGRLGEQFF. The CDR3 DNA is TGTGCCAGCAGTACTAGCGGGAGATTGGGGGAGCAGTTCTTC.

V gene TRBV18 combines with J gene TRBJ2-5; D gene uncertain. The V end lost 2 bases, the J end lost 0 bases, and 7 bases lay between the germline ends. The CDR3 is 14 residues long. Germline CDR1 and CDR2: KGHSH and LQKENI. CDR3: CASSPGQDQETQYF. As DNA, the CDR3 is TGTGCCAGCTCACCAGGGCAGGACCAAGAGACCCAGTACTTC.

The rearrangement links TRBV28 to TRBJ1-3, with D uncertain. The V end was cut by 2 bases, the J end by 0 bases, with 11 bases between. CDR1 and CDR2 (germline): MDHEN, SYDVKM. There are 16 residues in the CDR3. Here the CDR3 DNA reads TGTGCCAGCAGTTTAATTACCAGAAGCTCTGGAAACACCATATATTTT. Translation: CASSLITRSSGNTIYF.

The chain links TRBV11-2 to TRBJ1-1, with D unclear. The length of the CDR3 is 12 residues. Germline CDR1 and CDR2: SGHAT and FQNNGV. The V end was cut by 7 bases, the J end by 10 bases, with 16 bases between. CDR3 protein: CASTQVRETAFF. CDR3 coding DNA: TGTGCCAGCACCCAGGTGCGCGAGACAGCTTTCTTT.

Only one count was recorded for this clone. This chain links TRBV7-2 with TRBJ1-4; the D gene is possibly TRBD1 (5 bases). Germline loops: CDR1 SGHTA, CDR2 FQGNSA. V dropped 3 bases and J dropped 7 bases, with 9 bases sitting between them. The CDR3 has 13 residues. CDR3 residues: CASSFWDGEKLFF. The DNA of the CDR3 is TGTGCCAGCAGCTTCTGGGACGGTGAAAAACTGTTTTTT. Drawing the rest from reference TRBV7-2 and TRBJ1-4, the complete variable domain is GAGVSQSPSNKVTEKGKDVELRCDPISGHTALYWYRQSLGQGLEFLIYFQGNSAPDKSGLPSDRFSAERTGGSVSTLTIQRTQQEDSAVYLCASSFWDGEKLFFGSGTQLSVL.

The gene calls are TRBV7-2 and TRBJ2-6, with D unresolved. V lost 8 bases and J 0 bases, leaving 8 bases between the germline ends. This CDR3 spans 14 amino acids. The germline CDR1 and CDR2 sequences are SGHTA and FQGNSA. The DNA of the CDR3 is TGTGCCAGCTCGCCGGCCTCTGGGGCCAACGTCCTGACTTTC. Translated, it gives CASSPASGANVLTF.

V is TRBV6-1 and J is TRBJ2-7; 7 bases align to TRBD2. Germline V CDR1 and CDR2: MNHNS, SASEGT. Germline trimming cut 4 bases from V and 1 base from J; bases unmatched to any gene: 7. The CDR3 is 15 residues long. The CDR3 is CASSGPGTKSYEQYF. CDR3 nucleotides: TGTGCCAGCAGTGGACCCGGGACTAAATCCTACGAGCAGTACTTC.

The chain has TRBV7-6 and TRBJ2-5; D is perhaps TRBD1 or TRBD2 (6 bases each). Germline CDR1 reads SGHVS; CDR2 reads FNYEAQ. CDR3 length equals 14 residues. The V gene lost 5 bases and the J gene lost 2 bases, with 12 bases spanning the gap. The chain's CDR3 is CASSQGTEQETQYF. CDR3 bases: TGTGCCAGCAGCCAGGGGACTGAGCAAGAGACCCAGTACTTC. The full variable domain, in which reference TRBV7-6 and TRBJ2-5 provide the parts outside the CDR3, is GAGVSQSPRYKVTKRGQDVALRCDPISGHVSLYWYRQALGQGPEFLTYFNYEAQQDKSGLPNDRFSAERPEGSISTLTIQRTEQRDSAMYRCASSQGTEQETQYFGPGTRLLVL.

The chain combines TRBV10-3 with TRBJ2-7; D gene ambiguous. CDR1 is ENHRY, CDR2 SYGVKD, per germline. The CDR3 spans 14 residues. V lost 0 bases, J lost 2 bases, and 8 bases lay in between. CDR3 amino acids: CAISESSQPYEQYF. Written as DNA, the CDR3 is TGTGCCATCAGTGAGTCAAGCCAGCCCTACGAGCAGTACTTC.

The genes are TRBV19 and TRBJ2-5, with 8 bases that match TRBD2. There are 13 residues in the CDR3. Looked up from germline, CDR1 is LNHDA and CDR2 is SQIVND (reference sequence). V trimming: 5 bases; J trimming: 3 bases; junction bases outside the gene matches: 2. This chain's CDR3 is CASSPLAEETQYF. The CDR3 DNA reads TGTGCCAGTAGTCCACTAGCGGAAGAGACCCAGTACTTC.

This chain links TRBV5-1 with TRBJ2-7; D remains ambiguous. The V and J ends lost 1 base and 2 bases respectively, with 13 bases between them. The CDR3 sequence is 15 residues long. Germline CDR1 reads SGHRS; CDR2 reads YFSETQ. The CDR3 nucleotides read TGCGCCAGCAGCTTGAACGGTTTGATAACCTACGAGCAGTACTTC. Translation gives CASSLNGLITYEQYF.

On this clone itself: At one end, the junction sequence differs from germline, possibly due to a read error. The J gene is TRBJ2-1, the V gene TRBV7-7; 10 bases align to TRBD1. The germline V gene encodes CDR1 SSHAT and CDR2 FNYEAQ (reference sequence). The CDR3 has 15 amino acids. The CDR3 loop is CASSPGTGAYNEQFF. CDR3 DNA: TGTGCTAGCAGCCCCGGGACAGGGGCCTACAATGAGCAGTTCTTC.

This chain connects TRBV5-4 to TRBJ1-4, with TRBD1 matching 8 bases. Germline values: CDR1 SGHNT, CDR2 YYREEE (reference sequence). This CDR3 has 15 amino acids. With 5 bases clipped from V and 8 bases from J, the junction kept 11 bases outside the gene matches. CDR3 in amino acids: CASRTDDRGGEKLFF. CDR3 DNA: TGTGCCAGCAGGACAGATGACAGGGGTGGAGAAAAACTGTTTTTT.

The rearrangement links TRBV7-9 to TRBJ2-3; unclear D gene. Trimming pared 5 bases from V and 5 bases from J, leaving 8 bases between. CDR1 is SEHNR, CDR2 FQNEAQ, per germline (reference sequence). The CDR3 contains 12 residues. CDR3 bases: TGTGCCAGCAGCCCTCTAGGAGATACGCAGTATTTT. It is translated as CASSPLGDTQYF. Together with reference TRBV7-9 and TRBJ2-3, the CDR3 gives the full variable domain: DTGVSQNPRHKITKRGQNVTFRCDPISEHNRLYWYRQTLGQGPEFLTYFQNEAQLEKSRLLSDRFSAERPKGSFSTLEIQRTEQGDSAMYLCASSPLGDTQYFGPGTRLTVL.

The genes are TRBV28 and TRBJ2-3; 12 bases agree with TRBD1. CDR1 MDHEN and CDR2 SYDVKM come from the germline V gene. Trimming removed 7 bases from V and 1 base from J; junction bases left unmatched: 24. The CDR3 spans 22 residues. CDR3 bases: TGTGCCAGCACCAAACATCTCCCGGGACAGGGGGCGCTAAAGTGGGGCACAGATACGCAGTATTTT. This sequence encodes CASTKHLPGQGALKWGTDTQYF.

V gene TRBV7-9 combines with J gene TRBJ2-7; possibly TRBD2 for D (5 bases). Germline V CDR1 and CDR2: SEHNR, FQNEAQ (reference sequence). The ends were cut back, 1 base at V and 7 bases at J, with 14 bases in the middle. The CDR3 contains 14 residues. CDR3 amino acids: CASSLGGRTGEQYF. CDR3 coding DNA: TGTGCCAGCAGCTTAGGCGGCAGGACGGGGGAGCAGTACTTC.

The chain combines TRBV20-1 with TRBJ1-4; D unresolved. With 4 bases removed from V and 8 bases from J, the gap between germline ends came to 8 bases. In germline, CDR1 is DFQATT, CDR2 SNEGSKA (reference sequence). This CDR3 spans 11 amino acids. The CDR3: CSAISGEKLFF. CDR3 bases: TGCAGTGCTATTTCTGGAGAAAAACTGTTTTTT.

The chain uses TRBV10-3 and TRBJ1-1; 8 nucleotides align to TRBD1. CDR1 and CDR2 (germline): ENHRY, SYGVKD. J was trimmed by 0 bases and V by 11 bases; bases with no gene match: 8. The CDR3 consists of 14 residues. The CDR3 DNA reads TGTGCCGCTGGGACAGGAGGGTTGAACACTGAAGCTTTCTTT. Its protein is CAAGTGGLNTEAFF.

This clone was counted once. This chain joins TRBV18 and TRBJ2-7; TRBD2 is a possible D gene (6 bases). Deletions cut 4 bases from V and 3 bases from J, with 13 bases between. This CDR3 has 14 amino acids. The germline gives CDR1 KGHSH, CDR2 LQKENI. CDR3 sequence (DNA): TGTGCCAGCTCACAACGGACGGGGGACTACGAGCAGTACTTC. Its protein product is CASSQRTGDYEQYF.

This clone was seen a handful of times. The chain recombines TRBV27 with TRBJ2-6; D remains ambiguous. This CDR3 spans 21 amino acids. Trimming stripped 5 bases from V and 0 bases from J, with 26 bases between. Per germline, CDR1 MNHEY and CDR2 SMNVEV (reference sequence). The chain's CDR3 is CASSPLAPLDVTHSGANVLTF. CDR3 sequence (DNA): TGTGCCAGCAGTCCCTTAGCCCCATTGGATGTAACCCACTCTGGGGCCAACGTCCTGACTTTC.